This T cell receptor beta chain is drawn from a study of T cells in Graves' hyperthyroidism and ophthalmopathy. Across the whole study: Specimen type is peripheral blood, collected at initial diagnosis prior to any treatment.

RNA transcripts gave rise to amplified TCR beta CDR3 regions. First-round RT-PCR with HTBI primers amplified the TCR CDR3 region. MiXCR was run by TCRdb on the multiplex PCR reads, yielding one entry per CDR3 protein. The sample yields about 400,000 distinct CDR3 sequences, 15% seen once. If no ophthalmopathy progression occurred within 18 months, Graves' hyperthyroidism was stable. These patients, aged 18 to 65, had recently diagnosed hyperthyroidism lasting under 2 months. A patient was excluded if there was uncontrolled infection, other autoimmune disease, pregnancy or lactation. Trimming pared 6 bases from V and 0 bases from J, leaving 9 bases between. This CDR3 has 13 amino acids. Germline-derived CDR1 and CDR2 are SNHLY and FYNNEI. The table lists this clonotype with a few counts.

The chain joins TRBV2 to TRBJ2-7, with a tentative D call TRBD2 (5 bases). The specimen was blood. The TCR comes from a woman aged 25 to 39 with Graves' hyperthyroidism. CDR3 region: CASRGDGSYEQYF. The CDR3 coding sequence is TGTGCCAGCAGGGGAGACGGCTCCTACGAGCAGTACTTC.